The T cell receptor (beta chain) described here comes from a study of Graves' ophthalmopathy and Graves' hyperthyroidism. Investigators amplified TCR beta CDR3 regions from RNA transcripts. Amplification began with first-round RT-PCR using HTBI primers, then second-round multiplex PCR was performed. From the multiplex PCR reads, TCRdb called clonotypes with MiXCR, one entry per CDR3 protein. Of some 160,000 distinct CDR3 sequences detected, 35% to 50% appear once; the ten largest clones hold 8% to 9.5%. The CDR3 runs to 14 residues. V was clipped by 6 bases and J by 4 bases, with 13 bases between them. Germline assignment: CDR1 MDHEN and CDR2 SYDVKM.

Sequences were obtained from peripheral blood. The clonotype was recovered from a young man with Graves' ophthalmopathy. The chain has TRBV28 and TRBJ1-5; tentative D call: TRBD1 (6 bases). The CDR3 is CASRPGQQNQPQHF. For the CDR3, the DNA is TGTGCCAGCAGACCCGGACAGCAAAATCAGCCCCAGCATTTT.